A single sample is the source of the 28 T cell receptor beta chains below, sequenced in a study of technical replicates of blood from a few donors. Produced via immunoSEQ multiplex PCR; TCRdb's table is partial and in-frame only. The sample holds fewer than 100,000 clones, 85% to 95% seen once. Sequencing was performed on T cells isolated from PBMCs. These receptors originate from a human donor in good health.

This chain connects TRBV9 to TRBJ2-2, with 8 bases aligning to TRBD2. The CDR3 loop spans 16 amino acids. In germline, CDR1 is SGDLS, CDR2 YYNGEE. V dropped 0 bases and J dropped 5; count of bases not matched to a gene: 6. CDR3: CASSVGYGRVTGELFF. DNA for the CDR3: TGTGCCAGCAGCGTAGGTTACGGGAGGGTTACCGGGGAGCTGTTTTTT. Using reference TRBV9 and TRBJ2-2 for the parts outside the CDR3, the full variable domain is DSGVTQTPKHLITATGQRVTLRCSPRSGDLSVYWYQQSLDQGLQFLIQYYNGEERAKGNILERFSAQQFPDLHSELNLSSLELGDSALYFCASSVGYGRVTGELFFGEGSRLTVL.

DNA of the CDR3: TGTGCCAGCAGCTTCTTCATAGTCGGTGAAAAACTGTTTTTT. This encodes CASSFFIVGEKLFF. V usage is TRBV5-6 and J usage is TRBJ1-4; D gene ambiguous. V was shortened by 2 bases and J by 7 bases, with 12 bases between the two germline ends. Germline V lookup: CDR1 SGHDT, CDR2 YYEEEE. There are 14 residues in the CDR3.

This rearrangement joins TRBV5-4 to TRBJ2-3; tentative D call: TRBD2 (5 bases). Germline CDR1 SGHNT, CDR2 YYREEE (reference sequence). CDR3 length: 13 residues. With 0 bases removed from V and 5 bases from J, the gap between germline ends came to 7 bases. This CDR3 is CASSLGGVDTQYF. CDR3 bases: TGTGCCAGCAGCTTGGGGGGAGTAGATACGCAGTATTTT.

The J gene is TRBJ1-5, the V gene TRBV30, with D possibly matching TRBD1 (6 bases). The CDR3 spans 13 residues. Trimming removed 3 bases at V and 7 bases at J, with 13 bases between. Germline CDR1 and CDR2: GTSNPN and SVGIG (reference sequence). CDR3 amino acids: CAWSQGRGQPQHF. DNA for the CDR3: TGTGCCTGGAGCCAGGGGCGCGGACAGCCCCAGCATTTT.

V usage is TRBV5-4 and J usage is TRBJ2-1; 10 bases fit TRBD2. The CDR3 runs to 16 residues. J gave up 9 bases and V 6 bases, and 15 bases lay outside the gene matches. Germline V gene sequence: CDR1 SGHNT, CDR2 YYREEE (reference sequence). CDR3 protein: CASTGGASGRLGEQFF. In nucleotides, the CDR3 is TGTGCCAGCACCGGTGGGGCTAGCGGGAGATTGGGTGAGCAGTTCTTC.

The gene calls are TRBV7-9 and TRBJ1-5, with D perhaps matching TRBD1 (5 bases). Germline V gene data show CDR1 as SEHNR and CDR2 as FQNEAQ (reference sequence). Trimming left V 5 bases short and J 5 bases short, with 10 bases between. This CDR3 has 13 residues. The chain's CDR3 is CASSPDSYQPQHF. DNA of the CDR3: TGTGCCAGCAGCCCCGACAGTTATCAGCCCCAGCATTTT.

The rearrangement uses TRBV7-7 and TRBJ2-5; D possibly corresponds to TRBD2 (5 bases). This CDR3 is built from 13 residues. The germline V gene has CDR1 SSHAT and CDR2 FNYEAQ (reference sequence). The ends were cut back, 4 bases at V and 5 bases at J, with 11 bases in the middle. CDR3 DNA: TGTGCCAGCAGCTCGGGGAAGCGGGAGACCCAGTACTTC. It yields the protein CASSSGKRETQYF.

The V gene is TRBV11-3, the J gene TRBJ1-2; 9 nucleotides agree with TRBD1. CDR3 length: 15 residues. Trimming at V came to 5 bases and at J to 7 bases, leaving 11 bases not matched to a gene. The V gene's germline CDR1 is SGHNT and CDR2 YENEEA. CDR3 residues: CASSQMGQGLSGYTF. Written as DNA, the CDR3 is TGTGCCAGCAGCCAAATGGGACAGGGCTTAAGTGGCTACACCTTC. The full variable domain, with the rest looked up from reference TRBV11-3 and TRBJ1-2, is EAGVVQSPRYKIIEKKQPVAFWCNPISGHNTLYWYLQNLGQGPELLIRYENEEAVDDSQLPKDRFSAERLKGVDSTLKIQPAELGDSAVYLCASSQMGQGLSGYTFGSGTRLTVV.

This clone was picked up one time. V is TRBV9 and J is TRBJ2-6; no definite D call. There are 13 residues in the CDR3. V lost 2 bases to trimming and J lost 2 bases, with 2 bases between them. From germline, CDR1 is SGDLS and CDR2 YYNGEE. The CDR3: CASSVTGANVLTF. The CDR3 DNA is TGTGCCAGCAGCGTTACTGGGGCCAACGTCCTGACTTTC.

This clone has a single count. The chain employs TRBV5-1 and TRBJ2-2, with D perhaps matching TRBD1 (6 bases). Deletions cut 7 bases from V and 6 bases from J, with 19 bases between. CDR1 is SGHRS and CDR2 is YFSETQ in the germline V gene. CDR3 size: 15 residues. In DNA, the CDR3 is TGCGCCAGCCAGGCGGGCCAGGGGCTTTCCGGGGAGCTGTTTTTT. It translates to CASQAGQGLSGELFF.

The rearrangement joins TRBV25-1 to TRBJ2-7; weak D call: TRBD2 (6 bases). Germline CDR1 and CDR2: MGHDK and SYGVNS. The CDR3 covers 14 residues. Trimming took off 0 bases at V and 1 base at J, with 7 bases between the two ends. CDR3 bases: TGTGCCAGCAGTGAATATAGCGGTTCCTACGAGCAGTACTTC. This translates into CASSEYSGSYEQYF.

The chain carries TRBV5-6 and TRBJ2-7, with TRBD2 identical over 14 bases. The CDR3 is 18 residues long. In germline, CDR1 is SGHDT, CDR2 YYEEEE. V was pared by 1 base and J by 4 bases, with 10 bases of the junction left unmatched. The DNA of the CDR3 is TGTGCCAGCAGCTTGAGGTTCGGGACTAGCGGGAGCTCATACGAGCAGTACTTC. Its protein product is CASSLRFGTSGSSYEQYF.

This clone showed up just once. The chain joins TRBV9 to TRBJ2-1, with 9 nucleotides matching TRBD2. V lost 4 bases and J lost 5; bases outside the gene matches: 10. Germline assignment: CDR1 SGDLS and CDR2 YYNGEE. There are 16 residues in the CDR3. The CDR3 DNA reads TGTGCCAGCAGCAAGACGGTTTTAGCGGGGGACAATGAGCAGTTCTTC. It encodes CASSKTVLAGDNEQFF.

This clone was observed a single time. The rearrangement links TRBV20-1 to TRBJ1-2, with D tentatively TRBD1 (5 bases). Between the trimmed V and J ends, which lost 7 bases and 5 bases, there was a span of 11 bases. The CDR3 runs 11 residues. CDR1 is DFQATT and CDR2 is SNEGSKA in the germline V gene (reference sequence). As DNA, the CDR3 is TGCAGTGGCCGCCCAGGGTATGGCTACACCTTC. Translation gives CSGRPGYGYTF.

The V gene is TRBV28, the J gene TRBJ1-5; no clear D. The CDR3 extends over 14 amino acids. Between the trimmed V and J ends, which lost 4 bases and 0 bases, there was a span of 7 bases. Germline V lookup: CDR1 MDHEN, CDR2 SYDVKM. This chain's CDR3 is CASSSGYSNQPQHF. In nucleotides, the CDR3 is TGTGCCAGCAGTTCAGGTTATAGCAATCAGCCCCAGCATTTT.

The J gene is TRBJ1-2, the V gene TRBV30, with D tentatively TRBD1 (5 bases). The germline V and J ends were trimmed by 1 base and 5 bases, with 14 bases remaining between them. Per germline, CDR1 GTSNPN and CDR2 SVGIG (reference sequence). This CDR3 spans 14 amino acids. CDR3 sequence: CAWSESRVGYGYTF. CDR3 DNA sequence: TGTGCCTGGAGTGAATCCAGGGTTGGTTATGGCTACACCTTC.

This sequence joins TRBV2 and TRBJ2-3; a possible D gene is TRBD2 (6 bases). Between the trimmed V and J ends, which lost 2 bases and 1 base, there was a span of 10 bases. The CDR3 is 15 residues long. CDR1 is SNHLY, CDR2 FYNNEI, per germline. CDR3 bases: TGTGCCAGCAGTGAACTGGGGGGAGGCACAGATACGCAGTATTTT. Its protein product is CASSELGGGTDTQYF.

J is TRBJ1-1 and V is TRBV11-2; TRBD1 is a possible D gene (5 bases). The CDR3 extends over 15 amino acids. CDR1 is SGHAT and CDR2 is FQNNGV in the germline V gene. Trimming took off 3 bases at V and 1 base at J, with 12 bases between the two ends. CDR3 sequence: CASSFQGQANTEAFF. The CDR3, as DNA: TGTGCCAGCAGCTTTCAAGGACAAGCGAACACTGAAGCTTTCTTT.

V is TRBV10-3 and J is TRBJ1-4; D is undetermined. V was pared by 0 bases and J by 7 bases, with 12 bases between. Looked up from germline, CDR1 is ENHRY and CDR2 is SYGVKD. This CDR3 comprises 15 residues. The CDR3, as DNA: TGTGCCATCAGTGAGTCTGACACCTTGGGTGAAAAACTGTTTTTT. Protein sequence: CAISESDTLGEKLFF.

The chain joins TRBV9 to TRBJ2-1, with D possibly TRBD2 on 5 matching bases. Trimming removed 3 bases at V and 2 bases at J, with 15 bases between. This CDR3 region has 16 residues. Per germline, CDR1 SGDLS and CDR2 YYNGEE. The chain's CDR3 is CASSAGPDGTYNEQFF. The CDR3, as DNA: TGTGCCAGCAGCGCCGGTCCTGACGGGACCTACAATGAGCAGTTCTTC. The full variable domain, in which reference TRBV9 and TRBJ2-1 provide the parts outside the CDR3, is DSGVTQTPKHLITATGQRVTLRCSPRSGDLSVYWYQQSLDQGLQFLIQYYNGEERAKGNILERFSAQQFPDLHSELNLSSLELGDSALYFCASSAGPDGTYNEQFFGPGTRLTVL.

This chain connects TRBV19 to TRBJ2-1, with 10 bases lining up with TRBD2. The CDR3 covers 16 residues. CDR1 is LNHDA and CDR2 is SQIVND in the germline V gene (reference sequence). J gave up 8 bases and V 3 bases, and 10 bases lay outside the gene matches. CDR3 in amino acids: CASSIFSGRARDEQFF. The CDR3 bases are TGTGCCAGTAGTATCTTCAGCGGGAGGGCCAGGGATGAGCAGTTCTTC.

This chain links TRBV18 with TRBJ2-2; the D gene is possibly TRBD1 (6 bases). Germline CDR1 is KGHSH and CDR2 is LQKENI. CDR3 length: 16 amino acids. The V gene lost 0 bases and the J gene lost 5 bases, with 13 bases spanning the gap. This CDR3 is CASSPPAGDITGELFF. The CDR3 DNA sequence: TGTGCCAGCTCACCACCTGCAGGGGATATTACCGGGGAGCTGTTTTTT.

Turning to this clone: This sample also contains other DNA sequences that code for the same CDR3. The rearrangement joins TRBV30 to TRBJ1-4; possible D gene TRBD1, 5 bases. The CDR3 consists of 13 residues. Trimming took 3 bases from V and 5 from J, leaving 10 bases between them. Germline values: CDR1 GTSNPN, CDR2 SVGIG (reference sequence). The CDR3 nucleotides are TGTGCCTGGAGATGGGGGGGGAATGAAAAACTGTTTTTT. The encoded protein is CAWRWGGNEKLFF.

The chain employs TRBV7-8 and TRBJ2-7, with D unclear. Germline CDR1 is SGHVS and CDR2 is FQNEAQ. With 1 base removed from V and 3 bases from J, the gap between germline ends came to 7 bases. CDR3 length: 13 residues. The CDR3: CASSLGRDYEQYF. DNA for the CDR3: TGTGCCAGCAGCTTAGGTAGAGACTACGAGCAGTACTTC.

V gene TRBV5-1 combines with J gene TRBJ2-1; TRBD2 matches at 8 bases. V lost 3 bases, J lost 0 bases, and 2 bases stayed unmatched. CDR1 and CDR2 from the germline V gene are SGHRS and YFSETQ. The CDR3 sequence is 15 residues long. The CDR3 loop is CASSSSGSSYNEQFF. The CDR3, as DNA: TGCGCCAGCAGCTCAAGCGGGAGCTCCTACAATGAGCAGTTCTTC.

The V and J genes are TRBV25-1 and TRBJ2-3; D possibly corresponds to TRBD2 (6 bases). The V gene lost 3 bases and the J gene lost 6 bases, with 16 bases spanning the gap. The CDR3 has 15 amino acids. Per the germline V gene, CDR1 is MGHDK and CDR2 is SYGVNS. CDR3 sequence (DNA): TGTGCCAGCAGTGATTTATCGGGAGCCCGGGATACGCAGTATTTT. This sequence encodes CASSDLSGARDTQYF.

The rearrangement links TRBV5-6 to TRBJ2-1; 8 bases match TRBD1. The CDR3 contains 17 residues. Germline V gene lookup returns CDR1 SGHDT and CDR2 YYEEEE. V shed 0 bases and J 1 base; nucleotides not matched to a gene: 6. The chain's CDR3 is CASSLVGQGGSYNEQFF. DNA of the CDR3: TGTGCCAGCAGCTTGGTAGGACAGGGTGGATCCTACAATGAGCAGTTCTTC.

This clone appeared once. As DNA, the CDR3 is TGTGCCAGCAGCCCTCAGGGGCGGCACACTGAAGCTTTCTTT. It encodes CASSPQGRHTEAFF. This rearrangement joins TRBV9 to TRBJ1-1; D possibly corresponds to TRBD1 (6 bases). V was trimmed by 4 bases and J by 3 bases, leaving 13 bases between them. The CDR3 length is 14 residues. CDR1 and CDR2 (germline): SGDLS, YYNGEE.